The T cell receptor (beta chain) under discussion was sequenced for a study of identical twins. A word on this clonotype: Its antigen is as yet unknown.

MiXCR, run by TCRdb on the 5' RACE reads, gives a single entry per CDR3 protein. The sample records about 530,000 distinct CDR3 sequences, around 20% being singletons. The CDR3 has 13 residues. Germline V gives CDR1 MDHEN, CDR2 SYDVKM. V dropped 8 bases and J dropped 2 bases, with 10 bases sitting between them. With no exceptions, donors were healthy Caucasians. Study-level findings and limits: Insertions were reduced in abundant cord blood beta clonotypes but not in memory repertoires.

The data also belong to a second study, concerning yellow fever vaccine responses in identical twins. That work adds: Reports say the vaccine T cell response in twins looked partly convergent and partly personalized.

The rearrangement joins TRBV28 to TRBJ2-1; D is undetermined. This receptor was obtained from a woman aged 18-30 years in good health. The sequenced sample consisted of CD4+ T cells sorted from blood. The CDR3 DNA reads TGTGCCAGCTTGTCAGAAACCTACAATGAGCAGTTCTTC. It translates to CASLSETYNEQFF.